This T cell receptor beta chain was sequenced in a study of identical twins. This clonotype was detected only a few times. The antigen remains unidentified. In TCRdb, the 5' RACE reads were re-called with MiXCR into one record per CDR3 protein. The table includes about 660,000 distinct CDR3 sequences, around 8.6% detected once. Trimming removed 2 bases from V and 0 bases from J, with 17 bases in between. The CDR3 spans 19 residues. Per the germline V gene, CDR1 is KGHSH and CDR2 is LQKENI. Study-wide points: Twin-shared out-of-frame alpha sequences were enriched for low generation probability.

These data also featured in a second study, about yellow fever vaccine responses in identical twins.

The TCR comes from a woman in her late teens or twenties in good health. The genes are TRBV18 and TRBJ2-6; the D is unclear. The sample taken for sequencing was PBMCs. This CDR3 is CASSPISAASPSGANVLTF. The CDR3, as DNA: TGTGCCAGCTCACCAATATCGGCCGCTTCGCCCTCTGGGGCCAACGTCCTGACTTTC.